The clone carrying this T cell receptor beta chain came up once. Its antigen is currently unknown. This record comes from a study of cytomegalovirus exposure and HLA in healthy donors. Whole-study findings and limits: Beyond CMV serostatus, there was no information to go on about immune exposure.

PCR involved 60 Vbeta and 13 Jbeta primers. Original methodology: Later, an analysis found about 80 million unique TCR beta chains, and 9.5 million to 12 million of these were shared. Measured with immunoSEQ multiplex PCR; TCRdb has only the in-frame clones, and not every one. The DNA was the basis for D and trimming; V, J and clone size are from that table. The sample consists of over 200,000 clones, approximately 90% of them appearing once. The clonotype was recovered from a woman under 30 in good health and CMV-seronegative. Sequenced material: PBMCs.

In nucleotides, the CDR3 is TGTGCCAGCACGGCAGGGATCAGCGAGCAGTACTTC. It yields the protein CASTAGISEQYF. This chain connects TRBV6-6 to TRBJ2-7; D perhaps matches TRBD1 (5 bases). V shed 7 bases and J shed 6 bases, with 13 bases lying between them. Germline assignment: CDR1 MNHNY and CDR2 SVGAGI (reference sequence). The CDR3 runs to 12 residues.